A single sample is the source of the 20 T cell receptor beta chains below, sequenced in a study of blood T cell repertoires in COVID-19. Profiling relied on immunoSEQ multiplex PCR, and the TCRdb table lists in-frame clones only, not all of them. The sample yields 150,000 to 180,000 clones, 60% to 85% seen once. What was sequenced was peripheral blood. The receptors shown here come from a man at least 80 years old with acute or convalescent COVID-19.

This chain links TRBV7-8 with TRBJ2-7, with D possibly being TRBD1 (5 bases). Trimming stripped 5 bases from V and 4 bases from J, with 15 bases between. This CDR3 is built from 14 residues. The germline V gene encodes CDR1 SGHVS and CDR2 FQNEAQ. CDR3 DNA: TGTGCCAGCAGCCCCCGACGACAGAAATACGAGCAGTACTTC. Residues: CASSPRRQKYEQYF. The whole variable domain, remainder taken from reference TRBV7-8 and TRBJ2-7, is GAGVSQSPRYKVAKRGQDVALRCDPISGHVSLFWYQQALGQGPEFLTYFQNEAQLDKSGLPSDRFFAERPEGSVSTLKIQRTQQEDSAVYLCASSPRRQKYEQYFGPGTRLTVT.

V usage is TRBV9 and J usage is TRBJ1-1; D might be TRBD1 (5 bases). Trimming cost V 4 bases and J 1 base, with 11 bases left between them. The CDR3 length is 14 residues. Germline assignment: CDR1 SGDLS and CDR2 YYNGEE. The CDR3 spells CASSSYGQNTEAFF. The CDR3 DNA reads as TGTGCCAGCAGCTCATACGGACAGAACACTGAAGCTTTCTTT.

The chain has TRBV24-1 and TRBJ1-2, with TRBD1 matching 9 bases. The CDR3 totals 14 residues. The germline V gene encodes CDR1 KGHDR and CDR2 SFDVKD. Trimming removed 4 bases from V and 5 bases from J; junction bases left unmatched: 4. CDR3 amino acids: CATSEGQGNYGYTF. CDR3 nucleotide sequence: TGTGCCACCAGTGAAGGACAGGGGAATTATGGCTACACCTTC.

The chain has TRBV19 and TRBJ2-1; 9 positions match TRBD2. This CDR3 has 15 residues. V was clipped by 5 bases and J by 5 bases; unmatched bases: 7. CDR1 and CDR2 from the germline V gene are LNHDA and SQIVND (reference sequence). In DNA, the CDR3 is TGTGCCAGTAGTCCCGGGACTAGCTACCACAATGAGCAGTTCTTC. The encoded protein is CASSPGTSYHNEQFF. Complete variable domain (other parts from reference TRBV19 and TRBJ2-1): DGGITQSPKYLFRKEGQNVTLSCEQNLNHDAMYWYRQDPGQGLRLIYYSQIVNDFQKGDIAEGYSVSREKKESFPLTVTSAQKNPTAFYLCASSPGTSYHNEQFFGPGTRLTVL.

This clone was detected only a few times. The chain joins TRBV7-9 to TRBJ1-6; D perhaps matches TRBD1 (5 bases). Looked up from germline, CDR1 is SEHNR and CDR2 is FQNEAQ (reference sequence). V was shortened by 4 bases and J by 7 bases, with 17 bases between the two germline ends. The CDR3 runs to 16 residues. DNA of the CDR3: TGTGCCAGCAGCTCCGCGCCCACAGGAGTAAATTCACCCCTCCACTTT. Protein sequence: CASSSAPTGVNSPLHF. Together with reference TRBV7-9 and TRBJ1-6, the CDR3 gives the full variable domain: DTGVSQNPRHKITKRGQNVTFRCDPISEHNRLYWYRQTLGQGPEFLTYFQNEAQLEKSRLLSDRFSAERPKGSFSTLEIQRTEQGDSAMYLCASSSAPTGVNSPLHFGNGTRLTVT.

V usage is TRBV9 and J usage is TRBJ1-4; 10 bases line up with TRBD1. V lost 3 bases and J lost 5; bases outside the gene matches: 4. The CDR3 extends over 15 amino acids. Germline values: CDR1 SGDLS, CDR2 YYNGEE. Written as DNA, the CDR3 is TGTGCCAGCAGCGAGGGGACAGGGGCGAATGAAAAACTGTTTTTT. Amino acid sequence: CASSEGTGANEKLFF.

The table lists this clone with a few counts. The rearrangement uses TRBV7-8 and TRBJ1-3; D perhaps matches TRBD1 (5 bases). The CDR3 length is 16 residues. The germline V and J ends were trimmed by 0 bases and 4 bases, with 13 bases remaining between them. Germline CDR1 reads SGHVS; CDR2 reads FQNEAQ. This CDR3 is CASSLAGGALGNTIYF. CDR3 in DNA: TGTGCCAGCAGCTTAGCGGGCGGGGCATTAGGAAACACCATATATTTT.

V gene TRBV18 combines with J gene TRBJ2-7; 7 bases agree with TRBD1. The germline V gene encodes CDR1 KGHSH and CDR2 LQKENI. This CDR3 has 13 amino acids. V lost 2 bases and J lost 5; bases outside the gene matches: 3. CDR3 protein: CASSPYRGNEQYF. The DNA of the CDR3 is TGTGCCAGCTCACCATACAGGGGCAACGAGCAGTACTTC.

The rearrangement links TRBV6-5 to TRBJ1-3, with D maybe TRBD1 (6 bases). The germline V gene encodes CDR1 MNHEY and CDR2 SVGAGI. This CDR3 has 14 amino acids. V gave up 2 bases and J gave up 1 base, with 6 bases separating them. This chain's CDR3 is CASSYDRSGNTIYF. DNA of the CDR3: TGTGCCAGCAGTTACGACAGGTCTGGAAACACCATATATTTT.

V and J are TRBV5-6 and TRBJ1-4; weak D call: TRBD1 (6 bases). Germline V gene sequence: CDR1 SGHDT, CDR2 YYEEEE. This CDR3 region has 16 residues. V shed 0 bases and J shed 0 bases, with 9 bases lying between them. The CDR3 bases are TGTGCCAGCAGCTTGGCAGGGGAAGCAACTAATGAAAAACTGTTTTTT. Residues: CASSLAGEATNEKLFF.

The V and J genes are TRBV6-1 and TRBJ1-1; the match to TRBD1 covers 9 bases. Looked up from germline, CDR1 is MNHNS and CDR2 is SASEGT. The CDR3 length is 14 residues. Trimming cost V 1 base and J 5 bases; bases outside gene matches: 2. This chain's CDR3 is CASSEGQGDTEAFF. The CDR3 region has the DNA TGTGCCAGCAGTGAAGGACAGGGGGATACTGAAGCTTTCTTT.

This clone was counted a few times. The J gene is TRBJ1-5, the V gene TRBV7-9; 7 bases line up with TRBD1. This CDR3 is built from 14 residues. Germline loops: CDR1 SEHNR, CDR2 FQNEAQ (reference sequence). V lost 3 bases, J lost 6 bases, and 5 bases stayed unmatched. The CDR3 DNA is TGTGCCAGCAGCTTTGACAGGGAAGGTCAGCCCCAGCATTTT. The encoded protein is CASSFDREGQPQHF. Using reference TRBV7-9 and TRBJ1-5 for the parts outside the CDR3, the full variable domain is DTGVSQNPRHKITKRGQNVTFRCDPISEHNRLYWYRQTLGQGPEFLTYFQNEAQLEKSRLLSDRFSAERPKGSFSTLEIQRTEQGDSAMYLCASSFDREGQPQHFGDGTRLSIL.

The chain joins TRBV29-1 to TRBJ2-5; possible D gene TRBD1, 5 bases. Trimming left V 6 bases short and J 5 bases short, with 19 bases between. The CDR3 loop spans 14 amino acids. Germline values: CDR1 SQVTM, CDR2 ANQGSEA. The CDR3 bases are TGCAGCGTAGGCAAGGCAGGGAAAGGGGAGACCCAGTACTTC. This sequence encodes CSVGKAGKGETQYF.

This clone was found once. J is TRBJ1-2 and V is TRBV5-1; D unclear. Germline CDR1 reads SGHRS; CDR2 reads YFSETQ. The CDR3 length is 15 residues. The V and J ends lost 4 bases and 1 base respectively, with 14 bases between them. CDR3 sequence: CASSETPTNNYGYTF. The DNA for the CDR3 is TGCGCCAGCAGCGAGACACCGACCAATAACTATGGCTACACCTTC.

The CDR3 DNA follows: TGTGCCAGCAGCTCCAAAAGGTGGCAGGGGGTCACCTACAATGAGCAGTTCTTC. This encodes CASSSKRWQGVTYNEQFF. The V call is TRBV11-3, the J call TRBJ2-1; 7 bases match TRBD1. The CDR3 covers 18 residues. Germline V gene lookup returns CDR1 SGHNT and CDR2 YENEEA. Trimming removed 4 bases from V and 2 bases from J; junction bases left unmatched: 14.

In its sample, this clone was seen once. This CDR3 reads CASSGDRVYNEQFF. The CDR3 nucleotides read TGTGCCAGCAGTGGGGACAGGGTGTACAATGAGCAGTTCTTC. The V and J genes are TRBV2 and TRBJ2-1, with TRBD1 identical over 9 bases. The CDR3 is 14 amino acids. Germline assignment: CDR1 SNHLY and CDR2 FYNNEI. V was clipped by 4 bases and J by 4 bases; unmatched bases: 2.

The table lists this clone with a few counts. DNA for the CDR3: TGTGCCAGCAGCTTAAGGGGGACAACATCCTACGAGCAGTACTTC. Protein product: CASSLRGTTSYEQYF. The chain employs TRBV11-1 and TRBJ2-7; perhaps TRBD1 as D (6 bases). The CDR3 is made up of 15 amino acids. V was pared by 2 bases and J by 1 base, with 12 bases between. Germline V lookup: CDR1 SGHAT, CDR2 FQDESV (reference sequence).

V gene TRBV27 combines with J gene TRBJ1-5; D call uncertain. CDR1 is MNHEY, CDR2 SMNVEV, per germline (reference sequence). Deletions cut 8 bases from V and 3 bases from J, with 11 bases between. This CDR3 contains 13 residues. The CDR3 sequence: CASGLTPNQPQHF. CDR3 nucleotide sequence: TGTGCCAGCGGGCTAACTCCCAATCAGCCCCAGCATTTT.

V gene TRBV7-2 combines with J gene TRBJ1-1; 9 bases match TRBD1. Germline CDR1 is SGHTA and CDR2 is FQGNSA. The J segment lost 6 bases and the V segment lost 6 bases, leaving 8 bases of the junction unmatched. The CDR3 length is 14 residues. The DNA for the CDR3 is TGTGCCAGCAGTAGGGACAGGGTGGAAGCTGAAGCTTTCTTT. Protein sequence: CASSRDRVEAEAFF.

This clone was recorded once. This rearrangement joins TRBV18 to TRBJ2-7; D is perhaps TRBD2 (5 bases). CDR3 size: 15 residues. Trimming took off 3 bases at V and 6 bases at J, with 18 bases between the two ends. Germline V lookup: CDR1 KGHSH, CDR2 LQKENI. CDR3 in DNA: TGTGCCAGCTCACCCACTTCGGGGTACCTGGGCGAGCAGTACGTC. It codes for CASSPTSGYLGEQYV.